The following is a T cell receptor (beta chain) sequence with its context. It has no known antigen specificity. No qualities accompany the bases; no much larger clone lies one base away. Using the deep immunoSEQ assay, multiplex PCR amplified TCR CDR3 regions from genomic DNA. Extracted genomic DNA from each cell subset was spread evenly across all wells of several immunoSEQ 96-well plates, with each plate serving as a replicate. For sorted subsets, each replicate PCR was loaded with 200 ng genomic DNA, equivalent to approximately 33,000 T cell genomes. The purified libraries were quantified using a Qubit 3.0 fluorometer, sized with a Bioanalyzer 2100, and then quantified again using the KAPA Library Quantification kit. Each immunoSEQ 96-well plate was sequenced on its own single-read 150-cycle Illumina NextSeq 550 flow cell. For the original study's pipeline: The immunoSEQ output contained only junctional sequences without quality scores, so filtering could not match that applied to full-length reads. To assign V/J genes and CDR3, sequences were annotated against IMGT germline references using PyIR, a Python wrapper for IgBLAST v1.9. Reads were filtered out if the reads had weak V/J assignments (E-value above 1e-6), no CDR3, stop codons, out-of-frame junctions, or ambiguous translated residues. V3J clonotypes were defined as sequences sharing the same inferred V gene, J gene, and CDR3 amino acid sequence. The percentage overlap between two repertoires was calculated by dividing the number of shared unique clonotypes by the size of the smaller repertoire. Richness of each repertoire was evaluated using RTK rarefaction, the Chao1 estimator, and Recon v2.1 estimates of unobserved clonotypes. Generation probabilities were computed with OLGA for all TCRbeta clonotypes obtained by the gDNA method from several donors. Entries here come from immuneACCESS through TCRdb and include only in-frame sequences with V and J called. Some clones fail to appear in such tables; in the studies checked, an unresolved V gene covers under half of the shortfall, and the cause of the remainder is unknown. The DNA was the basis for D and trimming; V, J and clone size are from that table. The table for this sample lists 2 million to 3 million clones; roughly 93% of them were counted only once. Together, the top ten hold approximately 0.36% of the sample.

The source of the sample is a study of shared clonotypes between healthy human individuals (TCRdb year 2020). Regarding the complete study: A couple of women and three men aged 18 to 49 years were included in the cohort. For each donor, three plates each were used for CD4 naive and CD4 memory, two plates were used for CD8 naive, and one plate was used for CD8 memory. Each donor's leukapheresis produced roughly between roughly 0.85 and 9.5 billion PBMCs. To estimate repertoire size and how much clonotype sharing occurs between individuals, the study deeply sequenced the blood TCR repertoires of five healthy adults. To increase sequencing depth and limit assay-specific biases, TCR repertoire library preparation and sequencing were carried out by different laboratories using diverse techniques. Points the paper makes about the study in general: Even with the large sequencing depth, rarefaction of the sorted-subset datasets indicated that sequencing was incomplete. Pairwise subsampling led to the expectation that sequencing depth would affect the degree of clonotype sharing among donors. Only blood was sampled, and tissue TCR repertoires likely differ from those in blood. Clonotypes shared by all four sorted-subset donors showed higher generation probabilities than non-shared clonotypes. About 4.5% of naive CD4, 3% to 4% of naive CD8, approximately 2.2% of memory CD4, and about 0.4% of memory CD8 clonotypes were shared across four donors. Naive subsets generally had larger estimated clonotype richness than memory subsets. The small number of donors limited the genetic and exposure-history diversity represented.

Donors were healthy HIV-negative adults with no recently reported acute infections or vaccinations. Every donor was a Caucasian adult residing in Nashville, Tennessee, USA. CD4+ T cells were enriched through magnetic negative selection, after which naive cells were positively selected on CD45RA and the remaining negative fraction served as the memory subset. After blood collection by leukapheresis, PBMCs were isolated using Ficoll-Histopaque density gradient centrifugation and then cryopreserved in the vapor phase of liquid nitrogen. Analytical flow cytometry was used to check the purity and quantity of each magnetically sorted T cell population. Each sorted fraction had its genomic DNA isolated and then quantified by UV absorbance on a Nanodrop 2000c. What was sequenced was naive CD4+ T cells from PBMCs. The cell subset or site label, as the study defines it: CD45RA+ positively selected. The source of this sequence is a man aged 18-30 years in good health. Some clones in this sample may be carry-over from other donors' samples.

The nucleotide sequence is TGTGCCACCAGCAGGGGATCTACAGGGGTCTACGAGCAGTACTTC. This gives the protein CATSRGSTGVYEQYF. The chain joins TRBV15 to TRBJ2-7, with 7 bases aligning to TRBD1. Compared with germline, V lacks 3 bases and J lacks 3 bases; bases without a gene match: 8. Counted from cysteine to phenylalanine, this CDR3 has 15 amino acids. The read is trimmed to its CDR3 DNA, 45 bases read in frame from base 1. As encoded in the germline V gene (reference sequence), CDR1 is LNHNV while CDR2 is YYDKDF.